The 15 T cell receptor beta chains below come from one sample, sequenced in a study of T cell responses to AZD1222 COVID-19 vaccine. TCRdb's copy holds only in-frame clones and misses some; the assay was immunoSEQ multiplex PCR. The sample records around 120,000 clones, roughly 90% being singletons. Source: peripheral blood, taken on day 0 of AZD1222 vaccination. Source of these receptors: an adult in good health.

V and J are TRBV5-1 and TRBJ2-1; TRBD1 is a possible D gene (6 bases). The CDR3 runs to 16 residues. Per the germline V gene, CDR1 is SGHRS and CDR2 is YFSETQ. The V gene lost 4 bases and the J gene lost 4 bases, with 18 bases spanning the gap. The CDR3 loop is CASSGTYGTLYNEQFF. For the CDR3, the DNA is TGCGCCAGCAGCGGAACATACGGGACACTTTACAATGAGCAGTTCTTC.

The genes are TRBV2 and TRBJ2-2; D ambiguous. Trimming removed 8 bases from V and 0 bases from J, with 1 base in between. Germline values: CDR1 SNHLY, CDR2 FYNNEI. This CDR3 region has 11 residues. The CDR3 nucleotides are TGTGCCAGCCCGAACACCGGGGAGCTGTTTTTT. This gives the protein CASPNTGELFF.

This chain links TRBV13 with TRBJ1-2; no reliable D call. The V end was cut by 0 bases, the J end by 6 bases, with 14 bases between. The V gene's germline CDR1 is PRHDT and CDR2 FYEKMQ (reference sequence). The length of the CDR3 is 15 residues. CDR3 loop: CASSLGPTDPDGYTF. The CDR3 DNA reads TGTGCCAGCAGCTTAGGGCCCACAGACCCCGATGGCTACACCTTC.

This clone is a singleton in its sample. The chain couples TRBV19 to TRBJ2-1; D is possibly TRBD2 (5 bases). Germline V gives CDR1 LNHDA, CDR2 SQIVND (reference sequence). V dropped 7 bases and J dropped 9 bases, with 10 bases sitting between them. The CDR3 runs to 11 residues. The CDR3 DNA reads TGTGCCAGTAAGGGCGGGCTTGAGCAGTTCTTC. This encodes CASKGGLEQFF. Full variable domain (missing parts from reference TRBV19 and TRBJ2-1): DGGITQSPKYLFRKEGQNVTLSCEQNLNHDAMYWYRQDPGQGLRLIYYSQIVNDFQKGDIAEGYSVSREKKESFPLTVTSAQKNPTAFYLCASKGGLEQFFGPGTRLTVL.

V is TRBV29-1 and J is TRBJ2-3; the D is unclear. Trimming took off 2 bases at V and 0 bases at J, with 9 bases between the two ends. The CDR3 runs to 14 residues. Germline lookup yields CDR1 SQVTM and CDR2 ANQGSEA. CDR3 protein: CSVEFARSTDTQYF. Written as DNA, the CDR3 is TGCAGCGTTGAATTTGCGAGGAGCACAGATACGCAGTATTTT.

The CDR3 DNA reads TGTGCCAGCAGCCCCGGGACTAGCGGGTCCTACGAGCAGTACTTC. Protein: CASSPGTSGSYEQYF. The gene calls are TRBV6-2 or TRBV6-3 and TRBJ2-7; 12 positions agree with TRBD2. This CDR3 region has 15 residues. V shed 6 bases and J 1 base; nucleotides not matched to a gene: 4. The germline CDR1 and CDR2 sequences are MNHEY and SVGEGT.

The rearrangement links TRBV12-3 or TRBV12-4 to TRBJ1-1; no reliable D call. The CDR3 consists of 13 residues. With 0 bases removed from V and 1 base from J, the gap between germline ends came to 3 bases. The CDR3 spells CASSLAENTEAFF. CDR3 DNA sequence: TGTGCCAGCAGTTTAGCAGAGAACACTGAAGCTTTCTTT.

The rearrangement uses TRBV24-1 and TRBJ2-1; D perhaps matches TRBD2 (6 bases). Trimming shortened V by 5 bases and J by 3 bases, and 19 bases separated the two germline ends. From germline, CDR1 is KGHDR and CDR2 SFDVKD. The CDR3 loop spans 17 amino acids. The CDR3 loop is CATSAAEGSGLYNEQFF. The CDR3 DNA reads TGTGCCACCAGTGCCGCCGAAGGTAGCGGTCTCTACAATGAGCAGTTCTTC.

DNA for the CDR3: TGTGCCAGCAGTTTTCGGGTATACAATCAGCCCCAGCATTTT. Protein sequence: CASSFRVYNQPQHF. V gene TRBV28 combines with J gene TRBJ1-5, with D hard to call. This CDR3 has 14 amino acids. Germline loops: CDR1 MDHEN, CDR2 SYDVKM. With 3 bases removed from V and 3 bases from J, the gap between germline ends came to 9 bases.

J is TRBJ2-1 and V is TRBV6-5, with TRBD2 matching over 7 bases. The germline V gene encodes CDR1 MNHEY and CDR2 SVGAGI. The CDR3 is 15 amino acids. V lost 4 bases, J lost 7 bases, and 10 bases stayed unmatched. Here the CDR3 DNA reads TGTGCCAGCAGTTTTGTGGCGGGAGTTGGTAATGAGCAGTTCTTC. Protein sequence: CASSFVAGVGNEQFF.

Details on this clone: The junction does not match germline at one end; this may be a read error. The rearrangement uses TRBV7-9 and TRBJ2-1; D not certain. The CDR3 is made up of 15 amino acids. Germline V gene lookup returns CDR1 SEHNR and CDR2 FQNEAQ (reference sequence). In DNA form, the CDR3 reads TGTGCCAGCAGCATAGCCGGTAGGTCCTACAATGAGCAGTTCTTC. Protein: CASSIAGRSYNEQFF.

The chain carries TRBV6-5 and TRBJ2-5; possibly TRBD2 for D (6 bases). This CDR3 spans 14 amino acids. Trimming took 7 bases from V and 5 from J, leaving 17 bases between them. Looked up from germline, CDR1 is MNHEY and CDR2 is SVGAGI. CDR3 residues: CASTKGGGVETQYF. As DNA, the CDR3 is TGTGCCAGCACTAAGGGAGGAGGGGTTGAGACCCAGTACTTC.

The chain employs TRBV24-1 and TRBJ2-2; 7 nucleotides align to TRBD1. This CDR3 contains 14 residues. V trimming: 9 bases; J trimming: 0 bases; junction bases outside the gene matches: 3. The V gene's germline CDR1 is KGHDR and CDR2 SFDVKD. DNA of the CDR3: TGTGCCACCCAAGGACAGGCGAACACCGGGGAGCTGTTTTTT. It yields the protein CATQGQANTGELFF.

The V and J genes are TRBV6-6 and TRBJ1-1; D gene unclear. The CDR3 has 10 amino acids. From germline, CDR1 is MNHNY and CDR2 SVGAGI (reference sequence). V gave up 6 bases and J gave up 9 bases, with 8 bases separating them. This chain's CDR3 is CASRYHQAFF. In DNA, the CDR3 is TGTGCCAGCAGATACCACCAAGCTTTCTTT.

V gene TRBV6-5 combines with J gene TRBJ2-4; TRBD2 is a possible D gene (7 bases). Germline V gives CDR1 MNHEY, CDR2 SVGAGI. V lost 0 bases and J 1 base, leaving 10 bases between the germline ends. This CDR3 is built from 16 residues. In DNA form, the CDR3 reads TGTGCCAGCAGTTACTCGGGGGGGGCGGCCAAAAACATTCAGTACTTC. This translates into CASSYSGGAAKNIQYF.